A single sample is the source of the 24 T cell receptor beta chains below, sequenced in a study of metastatic and nonmetastatic thyroid tumors. Each patient came to thyroid surgery without any prior treatment (of any kind). Via MiXCR, TCRdb re-called the PCR reads. The sample holds 25,000 to 30,000 clones, under 20% seen once. The sequenced sample consisted of blood. These receptors were collected from a female donor with papillary thyroid cancer or a benign thyroid nodule (not recorded which). Some clones in this sample may be carry-over from other donors' samples.

This chain links TRBV2 with TRBJ1-3; 7 bases agree with TRBD1. The CDR3 contains 15 residues. CDR1 is SNHLY, CDR2 FYNNEI, per germline. The V gene end was trimmed by 6 bases and the J gene end by 4 bases; junction bases not matched to a gene: 9. In nucleotides, the CDR3 is TGTGCCAGCAGGTACGCGACAGGGTGGGGAAACACCATATATTTT. It translates to CASRYATGWGNTIYF. The full variable domain, rest sourced from reference TRBV2 and TRBJ1-3, is EPEVTQTPSHQVTQMGQEVILRCVPISNHLYFYWYRQILGQKVEFLVSFYNNEISEKSEIFDDQFSVERPDGSNFTLKIRSTKLEDSAMYFCASRYATGWGNTIYFGEGSWLTVV.

This clone was counted at least ten times. This sequence joins TRBV20-1 and TRBJ2-7; no reliable D call. V was shortened by 0 bases and J by 2 bases, with 11 bases between the two germline ends. Germline V gene sequence: CDR1 DFQATT, CDR2 SNEGSKA (reference sequence). The CDR3 extends over 14 amino acids. In nucleotides, the CDR3 is TGCAGTGCTAGAGATTTTGCATCTACCTACGAGCAGTACTTC. The encoded protein is CSARDFASTYEQYF.

This clone was detected ten times or more. The rearrangement uses TRBV7-9 and TRBJ2-1; D not certain. V lost 1 base to trimming and J lost 4 bases, with 8 bases between them. Per germline, CDR1 SEHNR and CDR2 FQNEAQ (reference sequence). The CDR3 covers 14 residues. The CDR3 bases are TGTGCCAGCAGCTTAGACTCCCAATACAATGAGCAGTTCTTC. Its protein product is CASSLDSQYNEQFF.

For this clone: A junction boundary mismatches the germline segment, possibly from a read error. The chain links TRBV2 to TRBJ2-5; 7 bases agree with TRBD1. This CDR3 spans 14 amino acids. Germline CDR1 is SNHLY and CDR2 is FYNNEI. The CDR3 DNA is TGTGCCAGCGCCCGGGACAGTCAACAAGAGACCCATTACTTT. This translates into CASARDSQQETHYF.

By share, this clone counts as medium-sized. CDR3 loop: CASNTQRGLSYNEQFF. The DNA for the CDR3 is TGTGCCAGCAATACCCAGCGGGGCCTCTCCTACAATGAGCAGTTCTTC. The V call is TRBV6-1, the J call TRBJ2-1; 7 bases line up with TRBD2. After removal of 7 bases from V and 0 bases from J, the junction contained 9 bases not matched to a gene. Germline CDR1 and CDR2: MNHNS and SASEGT. CDR3 length: 16 amino acids.

The V gene is TRBV20-1, the J gene TRBJ2-7; D ambiguous. The germline V gene encodes CDR1 DFQATT and CDR2 SNEGSKA (reference sequence). The CDR3 covers 12 residues. Deletions cut 3 bases from V and 0 bases from J, with 6 bases between. The CDR3 DNA reads as TGCAGTGCTAGCCCAGCCTCCTACGAGCAGTACTTC. Residues: CSASPASYEQYF.

With respect to this clone: Other DNA sequences of this sample code for an identical CDR3. The J gene is TRBJ2-3, the V gene TRBV5-6, with D possibly being TRBD1 or TRBD2 (6 bases each). From germline, CDR1 is SGHDT and CDR2 YYEEEE. Trimming stripped 7 bases from V and 9 bases from J, with 27 bases between. The CDR3 is made up of 16 amino acids. The CDR3, as DNA: TGTGCCAGCTTGGGGGGCGACACCGGAGACTCGGGGACGCAGTATTTT. Its protein product is CASLGGDTGDSGTQYF. Together with reference TRBV5-6 and TRBJ2-3, the CDR3 gives the full variable domain: DAGVTQSPTHLIKTRGQQVTLRCSPKSGHDTVSWYQQALGQGPQFIFQYYEEEERQRGNFPDRFSGHQFPNYSSELNVNALLLGDSALYLCASLGGDTGDSGTQYFGPGTRLTVL.

The sample holds many counts of this clone. The chain combines TRBV28 with TRBJ2-3; tentatively, D is TRBD2 (6 bases). Trimming pared 7 bases from V and 6 bases from J, leaving 17 bases between. This CDR3 is built from 14 residues. Germline V gene lookup returns CDR1 MDHEN and CDR2 SYDVKM. The CDR3 reads CASNLANTRDTQYF. The CDR3 DNA sequence: TGTGCCAGCAATCTAGCGAACACTCGGGATACGCAGTATTTT.

This clone was recorded many times. The chain is built from TRBV20-1 and TRBJ2-1, with D perhaps TRBD2 (5 bases). V was pared by 6 bases and J by 8 bases, with 14 bases between. CDR3 length: 12 amino acids. Germline V gene lookup returns CDR1 DFQATT and CDR2 SNEGSKA (reference sequence). The CDR3 is CSAQRRVDEQFF. The CDR3 region has the DNA TGCAGTGCCCAGCGGCGGGTGGATGAGCAGTTCTTC.

As to this clone: The sample contains more than one DNA sequence encoding this CDR3. The gene calls are TRBV5-1 and TRBJ1-2; TRBD1 matches 7 bases. From germline, CDR1 is SGHRS and CDR2 YFSETQ. V lost 1 base and J lost 8; bases outside the gene matches: 11. The CDR3 has 15 amino acids. This CDR3 is CASSLSGQTREGYTF. The CDR3 coding sequence is TGCGCCAGCAGCTTGTCGGGACAGACCCGGGAGGGCTACACCTTC.

By share, this clone ranks as medium-sized (0.01 to 0.1%). This sequence joins TRBV6-2 or TRBV6-3 and TRBJ1-2, with TRBD1 matching over 8 bases. The CDR3 sequence is 16 residues long. V gave up 8 bases and J gave up 4 bases; unmatched junction bases: 15. The germline CDR1 and CDR2 sequences are MNHEY and SVGEGT. The CDR3: CASSLDGNRGIYGYTF. In DNA form, the CDR3 reads TGTGCCAGCTCTTTGGATGGAAACAGGGGGATCTATGGCTACACCTTC.

Points on this clone: An end of the junction does not agree with germline; a read error may underlie this. V gene TRBV7-3 combines with J gene TRBJ2-3, with TRBD1 matching 9 bases. The CDR3 is 15 residues long. Germline V gene sequence: CDR1 SGHTA, CDR2 FQGTGA. CDR3 nucleotides: TGTGCCAGCAACACAGGGGGCATCGGCACAGATACTCAGTATTTT. Translation gives CASNTGGIGTDTQYF.

This clone was seen only a few times. The CDR3 loop reads CASSENRGRGYTF. CDR3 bases: TGTGCCAGCAGCGAAAACAGGGGCAGGGGCTACACCTTC. The chain joins TRBV28 to TRBJ1-2, with 7 bases matching TRBD1. V dropped 6 bases and J dropped 8; count of bases not matched to a gene: 9. The germline V gene encodes CDR1 MDHEN and CDR2 SYDVKM. The length of the CDR3 is 13 residues.

This clone has at least ten counts. One base away lies a much larger clone, so this may be a sequencing read error. The identical CDR3 is also encoded by other nucleotide sequences in the sample. V gene TRBV10-3 combines with J gene TRBJ1-1; D ambiguous. Trimming shortened V by 0 bases and J by 1 base, and 12 bases separated the two germline ends. The CDR3 runs to 16 residues. Germline V CDR1 and CDR2: ENHRY, SYGVKD. The CDR3 is CAISESGNTGNTEAFF. As DNA, the CDR3 is TGTGCCATCAGTGAGTCTGGGAACACCGGGAACACTGAAGCTTTCTTT.

This clone was seen ten or more times. The chain employs TRBV20-1 and TRBJ2-1; D is undetermined. Germline CDR1 is DFQATT and CDR2 is SNEGSKA (reference sequence). The V and J ends lost 3 bases and 3 bases respectively, with 3 bases between them. CDR3 length: 11 residues. The CDR3 sequence: CSASHYNEQFF. The CDR3 region has the DNA TGCAGTGCTAGCCACTACAATGAGCAGTTCTTC.

This clone was counted at least ten times. The J gene is TRBJ2-3, the V gene TRBV2; the match to TRBD2 covers 11 bases. Germline V lookup: CDR1 SNHLY, CDR2 FYNNEI. The CDR3 consists of 15 residues. Germline trimming cut 3 bases from V and 3 bases from J; bases unmatched to any gene: 2. Here the CDR3 DNA reads TGTGCCAGCAGTGATAGCGGGGGGGCTACAGATACGCAGTATTTT. Its protein is CASSDSGGATDTQYF.

A few counts support this clone. This chain links TRBV2 with TRBJ2-1; D perhaps matches TRBD1 (7 bases). V lost 3 bases to trimming and J lost 5 bases, with 8 bases between them. The CDR3 runs to 13 residues. CDR1 and CDR2 (germline): SNHLY, FYNNEI. The CDR3 loop is CASSDRGDNEQFF. The CDR3 nucleotides are TGTGCCAGCAGTGACAGGGGGGACAATGAGCAGTTCTTC.

At least ten counts were recorded for this clone. This rearrangement joins TRBV12-3 or TRBV12-4 to TRBJ2-2; no firm D call. Trimming left V 6 bases short and J 1 base short, with 12 bases between. CDR3 size: 15 residues. Here the CDR3 reads CASSRPPMNTGELFF. The CDR3, as DNA: TGTGCCAGCAGCCGCCCCCCCATGAACACCGGGGAGCTGTTTTTT.

This clone was observed at least ten times. The chain is built from TRBV30 and TRBJ2-7, with D possibly being TRBD2 (5 bases). The V end was cut by 2 bases, the J end by 6 bases, with 17 bases between. The CDR3 has 14 amino acids. CDR1 is GTSNPN, CDR2 SVGIG, per germline (reference sequence). CDR3 nucleotide sequence: TGTGCCTGGAGTCAACCCCCCGGGGTTGCCGAGCAGTACTTC. This gives the protein CAWSQPPGVAEQYF. Using reference TRBV30 and TRBJ2-7 for the parts outside the CDR3, the full variable domain is SQTIHQWPATLVQPVGSPLSLECTVEGTSNPNLYWYRQAAGRGLQLLFYSVGIGQISSEVPQNLSASRPQDRQFILSSKKLLLSDSGFYLCAWSQPPGVAEQYFGPGTRLTVT.

This clone showed up many times. Other nucleotide sequences in the sample specify the same CDR3. The J gene is TRBJ2-1, the V gene TRBV9, with D tentatively TRBD1 or TRBD2 (5 bases each). The V end was cut by 6 bases, the J end by 10 bases, with 17 bases between. CDR1 and CDR2 from the germline V gene are SGDLS and YYNGEE. The CDR3 spans 13 residues. The CDR3 nucleotides read TGTGCCAGCAACAGGTGGGAAGGGACCGAGCAGTTCTTC. Amino acids: CASNRWEGTEQFF.

This clone has ten or more counts. The V call is TRBV6-1, the J call TRBJ2-1; 10 nucleotides align to TRBD1. The V gene end was trimmed by 5 bases and the J gene end by 5 bases; junction bases not matched to a gene: 6. This CDR3 region has 15 residues. The germline CDR1 and CDR2 sequences are MNHNS and SASEGT. Written as DNA, the CDR3 is TGTGCCAGCAGTACCGGGACAGGGGAAGACAATGAGCAGTTCTTC. It translates to CASSTGTGEDNEQFF.

This clone was detected ten times or more. A read error is possible here, since a much larger clone lies one base away. This rearrangement joins TRBV19 to TRBJ2-7; 7 bases agree with TRBD1. The CDR3 is 14 amino acids. Germline V gene sequence: CDR1 LNHDA, CDR2 SQIVND (reference sequence). The chain's CDR3 is CVSRDRDSIHEQYF. Here the CDR3 DNA reads TGTGTCAGTAGGGATCGGGACAGTATCCACGAGCAGTACTTC.

At least ten counts were recorded for this clone. The V and J genes are TRBV19 and TRBJ2-1, with D uncertain. Germline CDR1 LNHDA, CDR2 SQIVND (reference sequence). CDR3 size: 14 residues. The V end was cut by 3 bases, the J end by 7 bases, with 13 bases between. The CDR3 here is CASSMAQRWNEQFF. The CDR3 DNA reads as TGTGCCAGTAGTATGGCCCAAAGATGGAATGAGCAGTTCTTC. Supplemented by reference TRBV19 and TRBJ2-1, the full variable domain reads DGGITQSPKYLFRKEGQNVTLSCEQNLNHDAMYWYRQDPGQGLRLIYYSQIVNDFQKGDIAEGYSVSREKKESFPLTVTSAQKNPTAFYLCASSMAQRWNEQFFGPGTRLTVL.

This clone was seen at least ten times. The chain recombines TRBV7-9 with TRBJ1-4; D gene uncertain. CDR1 and CDR2 from the germline V gene are SEHNR and FQNEAQ (reference sequence). The length of the CDR3 is 12 residues. V was shortened by 5 bases and J by 8 bases, with 9 bases between the two germline ends. CDR3 loop: CASSPNVEKLFF. The CDR3 nucleotides read TGTGCCAGCAGCCCCAATGTGGAAAAACTGTTTTTT.